The 27 T cell receptor beta chains below all came from one sample that was sequenced in a study of neurological immune-mediated disorders. MiXCR was run by TCRdb on the 5' RACE reads, yielding one entry per CDR3 protein. The profile shows some 10,000 distinct CDR3 sequences, around 20% of them singletons. Sequencing was performed on CD8+ T cells from blood. The receptors stem from an older woman with HTLV-1-associated myelopathy (HAM/TSP).

This chain uses TRBV25-1 with TRBJ2-5, with D maybe TRBD2 (5 bases). The germline CDR1 and CDR2 sequences are MGHDK and SYGVNS. Trimming took 7 bases from V and 2 from J, leaving 11 bases between them. The CDR3 length is 13 residues. CDR3 coding DNA: TGTGCCAGCAATATCGCGGGTCAAGAGACCCAGTACTTC. It is translated as CASNIAGQETQYF.

The sample holds many counts of this clonotype. The rearrangement joins TRBV13 to TRBJ2-7, with 8 bases lining up with TRBD1. Germline-derived CDR1 and CDR2 are PRHDT and FYEKMQ (reference sequence). Unmatched junction bases numbered 2, after V lost 0 bases and J lost 1 base. CDR3 length: 15 residues. The CDR3 sequence is CASSLGGTGSYEQYF. CDR3 nucleotide sequence: TGTGCCAGCAGCTTAGGTGGGACAGGTTCCTACGAGCAGTACTTC.

In its sample, this clonotype was seen many times. The chain couples TRBV5-1 to TRBJ1-4; weak D call: TRBD1 (6 bases). Looked up from germline, CDR1 is SGHRS and CDR2 is YFSETQ. Trimming shortened V by 2 bases and J by 3 bases, and 8 bases separated the two germline ends. This CDR3 contains 14 residues. The CDR3 DNA follows: TGCGCCAGCAGCTTTAGGGGGGCTAATGAAAAACTGTTTTTT. Translating it yields CASSFRGANEKLFF. The entire variable domain, with the rest obtained from reference TRBV5-1 and TRBJ1-4, is as follows: KAGVTQTPRYLIKTRGQQVTLSCSPISGHRSVSWYQQTPGQGLQFLFEYFSETQRNKGNFPGRFSGRQFSNSRSEMNVSTLELGDSALYLCASSFRGANEKLFFGSGTQLSVL.

This rearrangement joins TRBV20-1 to TRBJ2-1; maybe TRBD2 (7 bases). Germline CDR1 is DFQATT and CDR2 is SNEGSKA (reference sequence). Between the trimmed V and J ends, which lost 1 base and 6 bases, there was a span of 13 bases. CDR3 length: 14 amino acids. The DNA for the CDR3 is TGCAGTGCTAGAGTGGGGGGGGCGGCCAATGAGCAGTTCTTC. Amino acids: CSARVGGAANEQFF.

This clonotype occurred many times. The chain joins TRBV2 to TRBJ1-1; D gene unclear. The V end was cut by 5 bases, the J end by 10 bases, with 11 bases between. Germline CDR1 and CDR2: SNHLY and FYNNEI. This CDR3 has 11 amino acids. The CDR3 is CASSPGLGAFF. The CDR3 nucleotides are TGTGCCAGCAGTCCTGGGTTAGGAGCTTTCTTT.

The table lists this clonotype with many counts. The chain has TRBV5-1 and TRBJ1-1, with D tentatively TRBD1 (5 bases). Germline CDR1 and CDR2: SGHRS and YFSETQ. The CDR3 spans 14 residues. V was pared by 1 base and J by 5 bases, with 12 bases between. CDR3 in DNA: TGCGCCAGCAGCTTGAGGGGCGCAACGACTGAAGCTTTCTTT. Protein product: CASSLRGATTEAFF.

In its sample, this clonotype was seen many times. J is TRBJ2-5 and V is TRBV7-8; 7 bases are shared with TRBD1. The CDR3 contains 15 residues. Germline V lookup: CDR1 SGHVS, CDR2 FQNEAQ. J lost 2 bases, V lost 4 bases, and 7 bases had no gene match. CDR3 amino acids: CASSSHTGQQETQYF. CDR3 sequence (DNA): TGTGCCAGCAGCTCGCATACGGGACAGCAAGAGACCCAGTACTTC.

At least ten counts were recorded for this clonotype. The CDR3 here is CASSAPMTGVNTEAFF. In DNA form, the CDR3 reads TGCGCCAGCAGCGCGCCTATGACAGGGGTGAACACTGAAGCTTTCTTT. The chain uses TRBV4-1 and TRBJ1-1, with 8 bases fitting TRBD1. The J segment lost 0 bases and the V segment lost 5 bases, leaving 8 bases of the junction unmatched. CDR1 and CDR2 from the germline V gene are MGHRA and YSYEKL. This CDR3 has 16 amino acids.

The chain couples TRBV5-1 to TRBJ2-5, with 11 bases that match TRBD2. CDR1 SGHRS and CDR2 YFSETQ come from the germline V gene. V gave up 0 bases and J gave up 7 bases; unmatched junction bases: 14. The CDR3 length is 18 residues. For the CDR3, the DNA is TGCGCCAGCAGCTTGGATAGCGGGGGGGCCGTTACAGTGGGGACCCAGTACTTC. It translates to CASSLDSGGAVTVGTQYF.

By sample fraction, this clonotype is medium-sized. The CDR3 protein is CSAISGGTADTQYF. In DNA form, the CDR3 reads TGCAGTGCTATCTCCGGGGGGACCGCAGATACGCAGTATTTT. The chain links TRBV20-1 to TRBJ2-3; 7 bases align to TRBD2. The germline gives CDR1 DFQATT, CDR2 SNEGSKA (reference sequence). V trimming: 4 bases; J trimming: 4 bases; junction bases outside the gene matches: 8. The CDR3 runs to 14 residues.

This clonotype occurred many times. This chain joins TRBV20-1 and TRBJ2-7; 7 nucleotides line up with TRBD1. This CDR3 spans 12 amino acids. J gave up 1 base and V 6 bases, and 3 bases lay outside the gene matches. Per germline, CDR1 DFQATT and CDR2 SNEGSKA (reference sequence). The CDR3 DNA sequence: TGCAGTGCCGCGACAGGGTCCTACGAGCAGTACTTC. Its protein product is CSAATGSYEQYF.

This clonotype was observed at least ten times. The chain uses TRBV6-1 and TRBJ2-3, with 10 positions matching TRBD2. The J segment lost 0 bases and the V segment lost 4 bases, leaving 7 bases of the junction unmatched. CDR3 length equals 17 residues. Germline V gene sequence: CDR1 MNHNS, CDR2 SASEGT. The CDR3 reads CASSGRLAGSSTDTQYF. The CDR3 DNA reads TGTGCCAGCAGTGGACGACTAGCGGGTTCTAGCACAGATACGCAGTATTTT.

The V and J genes are TRBV7-8 and TRBJ2-1, with TRBD2 identical over 7 bases. CDR3 length: 13 amino acids. Per germline, CDR1 SGHVS and CDR2 FQNEAQ. V shed 5 bases and J 8 bases; nucleotides not matched to a gene: 6. CDR3 in amino acids: CASSAGLVYEQFF. CDR3 nucleotides: TGTGCCAGCAGCGCCGGACTAGTCTATGAGCAGTTCTTC.

This clonotype occurred many times. The chain uses TRBV15 and TRBJ1-5; D is undetermined. Trimming left V 3 bases short and J 0 bases short, with 9 bases between. The CDR3 loop spans 15 amino acids. The germline gives CDR1 LNHNV, CDR2 YYDKDF (reference sequence). CDR3 sequence reads: CATSREFHSNQPQHF. The CDR3 DNA is TGTGCCACCAGCAGGGAATTTCATAGCAATCAGCCCCAGCATTTT.

This clonotype was counted many times. The genes are TRBV7-9 and TRBJ2-7; 7 bases match TRBD1. Germline V gives CDR1 SEHNR, CDR2 FQNEAQ (reference sequence). The CDR3 extends over 16 amino acids. The V gene end was trimmed by 7 bases and the J gene end by 6 bases; junction bases not matched to a gene: 18. The CDR3 sequence: CASNTPDRVKFVEQYF. The CDR3 DNA reads TGTGCCAGCAACACACCCGACAGGGTTAAGTTCGTCGAGCAGTACTTC.

This clonotype was seen many times. The rearrangement links TRBV5-1 to TRBJ1-1; D gene unclear. The V gene lost 3 bases and the J gene lost 4 bases, with 13 bases spanning the gap. This CDR3 is 14 amino acids long. Per germline, CDR1 SGHRS and CDR2 YFSETQ. The CDR3 DNA sequence: TGCGCCAGCAGCTCATCTCAGCGGGGCACTGAAGCTTTCTTT. Protein sequence: CASSSSQRGTEAFF.

In this sample, this clonotype turned up many times. This rearrangement joins TRBV19 to TRBJ2-3, with TRBD1 matching 7 bases. Germline V lookup: CDR1 LNHDA, CDR2 SQIVND (reference sequence). The CDR3 sequence is 13 residues long. The trim removed 5 bases at V and 4 bases at J, leaving 3 bases unmatched. The CDR3 region is CASSATGADTQYF. In DNA form, the CDR3 reads TGTGCCAGTAGTGCCACAGGGGCAGATACGCAGTATTTT.

This clonotype was seen at least ten times. The J gene is TRBJ2-7, the V gene TRBV4-1, with a weak D call TRBD2 (6 bases). Germline CDR1 is MGHRA and CDR2 is YSYEKL. The CDR3 has 14 residues. Trimming stripped 4 bases from V and 4 bases from J, with 14 bases between. The CDR3 DNA reads TGCGCCAGCAGCCGAAGAGATGGGGGGTACGAGCAGTACTTC. Its protein is CASSRRDGGYEQYF.

The table lists this clonotype with many counts. This chain uses TRBV18 with TRBJ2-5; the D gene is possibly TRBD1 (5 bases). The CDR3 has 13 residues. V shed 3 bases and J shed 5 bases, with 10 bases lying between them. Germline values: CDR1 KGHSH, CDR2 LQKENI. DNA for the CDR3: TGTGCCAGCTCACCGGGATCAGGGGAGACCCAGTACTTC. Its protein is CASSPGSGETQYF.

A single count supports this clonotype. The chain recombines TRBV20-1 with TRBJ2-3; 8 positions match TRBD2. In germline, CDR1 is DFQATT, CDR2 SNEGSKA (reference sequence). This CDR3 contains 14 residues. Germline trimming cut 5 bases from V and 4 bases from J; bases unmatched to any gene: 8. CDR3 in DNA: TGCAGTGCTGGCCTCGGGGGGGCCCCAGATACGCAGTATTTT. Translated, it gives CSAGLGGAPDTQYF.

The chain links TRBV20-1 to TRBJ2-1; TRBD2 aligns across 8 bases. The CDR3 spans 13 residues. Losses at the gene ends were 5 bases for V and 8 bases for J; bases not matched to a gene: 8. The germline V gene encodes CDR1 DFQATT and CDR2 SNEGSKA (reference sequence). CDR3 amino acids: CSAGLGGAYEQFF. CDR3 in DNA: TGCAGTGCTGGCCTCGGGGGGGCTTATGAGCAGTTCTTC.

This clonotype has ten or more counts. The chain uses TRBV5-1 and TRBJ2-7; D is possibly TRBD1 (6 bases). CDR1 is SGHRS, CDR2 YFSETQ, per germline. The ends were cut back, 2 bases at V and 5 bases at J, with 14 bases in the middle. This CDR3 has 14 amino acids. The CDR3, as DNA: TGCGCCAGCAGCTTTTCCAAACAGGGAGACGAGCAGTACTTC. This translates into CASSFSKQGDEQYF.

By its share, this clonotype is medium-sized. The chain joins TRBV5-5 to TRBJ1-1; D is unclear. Germline CDR1 is SGHKS and CDR2 is YYEKEE (reference sequence). V was shortened by 4 bases and J by 4 bases, with 8 bases between the two germline ends. This CDR3 region has 12 residues. This CDR3 reads CASSRGATEAFF. In DNA, the CDR3 is TGTGCCAGCAGCCGCGGCGCCACTGAAGCTTTCTTT.

This clonotype was detected many times. This rearrangement joins TRBV5-1 to TRBJ2-7, with D perhaps TRBD2 (6 bases). The germline gives CDR1 SGHRS, CDR2 YFSETQ. V was clipped by 4 bases and J by 4 bases, with 15 bases between them. The CDR3 contains 14 residues. The CDR3 region is CASSEGLGSYEQYF. The CDR3 DNA sequence: TGCGCCAGCAGCGAGGGACTCGGATCATACGAGCAGTACTTC.

The V call is TRBV5-1, the J call TRBJ2-1, with D maybe TRBD1 (6 bases). The germline V gene has CDR1 SGHRS and CDR2 YFSETQ. The CDR3 covers 14 residues. V dropped 2 bases and J dropped 0 bases, with 6 bases sitting between them. The CDR3 loop is CASSFRGSYNEQFF. CDR3 sequence (DNA): TGCGCCAGCAGCTTCAGGGGCTCCTACAATGAGCAGTTCTTC.

This clonotype was counted at least ten times. This chain joins TRBV29-1 and TRBJ2-7; D may correspond to TRBD1 or TRBD2 (5 bases each). The CDR3 spans 15 residues. Germline V gene sequence: CDR1 SQVTM, CDR2 ANQGSEA. Trimming pared 5 bases from V and 3 bases from J, leaving 20 bases between. CDR3 sequence (DNA): TGCAGCGTTTGGGACCGAAGAGCGCTCGGCTACGAGCAGTACTTC. Translation gives CSVWDRRALGYEQYF.

Relative to its sample, this clonotype is medium-sized (0.01 to 0.1%). V and J are TRBV20-1 and TRBJ1-5, with D unresolved. Trimming stripped 6 bases from V and 6 bases from J, with 18 bases between. Germline CDR1 and CDR2: DFQATT and SNEGSKA (reference sequence). The CDR3 is 14 amino acids. The CDR3 nucleotides read TGCAGTGCCCCGGAACCTACTGCAGGTCAGCCCCAGCATTTT. Its translation: CSAPEPTAGQPQHF.